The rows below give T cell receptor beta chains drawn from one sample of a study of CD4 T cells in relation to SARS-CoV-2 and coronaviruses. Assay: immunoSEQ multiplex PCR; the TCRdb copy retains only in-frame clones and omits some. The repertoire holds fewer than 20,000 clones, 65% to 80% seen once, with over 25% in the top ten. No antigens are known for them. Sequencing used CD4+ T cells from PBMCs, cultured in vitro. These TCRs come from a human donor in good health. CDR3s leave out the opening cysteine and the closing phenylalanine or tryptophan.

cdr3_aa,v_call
ASSEGDLSNTGELF,TRBV27
ASKLNPGLATDTQY,TRBV2
ASRYRENTGELF,TRBV2
ASSIVVGGNEQF,TRBV19
AISESDRGIGGNQPQH,TRBV10-3
ASSLAPTTNREKLF,TRBV5-1
ASSGTSGHTNTEAF,TRBV28
ASSPPNRGINEKLF,TRBV18
ASNRQVTNTGELF,TRBV5-5
ASSRRITGELF,TRBV14
ATSQPVPTNEKLF,TRBV15
ASSLDRFNYGYT,TRBV5-4
ASSLGGVGSPLH,TRBV5-5
ASSLMGGNGNTIY,TRBV5-1
ASSGSLEREQF,TRBV5-1
ASMRGQGSYEQY,TRBV25-1
ASRWSGDRVNTEAF,TRBV11-2
ASSKGQTDTQY,TRBV19
ASSQDGQGDGYT,TRBV3-1/TRBV3-2
ASSYSATDQETQY,TRBV6-5
ATSDPNRGTYEQY,TRBV24-1
ATSGLNGGEQF,TRBV19
ASRGDRTNEKLF,TRBV6-5
ASSPGQGYGYT,TRBV5-1
SAVQDTEAF,TRBV20-1
ASSASDGGVAGGSSYEQY,TRBV9
ASSPLRNYGYT,TRBV12-3/TRBV12-4
ASSQHMNTEAF,TRBV3-1/TRBV3-2
ASRRTTELNTEAF,TRBV28
ASSTGQGNYGYT,TRBV28
ASSLGLADTDTQY,TRBV11-2
ASSAGGRGSDTQY,TRBV2
ASSLDSMNTEAF,TRBV5-4
ASSPREQY,TRBV7-9
ACREGGNTGELF,TRBV7-2
ASSPHPAGTGGFYEQY,TRBV13
ASSQVLRAGVGETQY,TRBV14
AWSFSSTDQPQH,TRBV30
ASSRHLTSGRPDRSTDTQY,TRBV4-1
ASSVGGSWELF,TRBV9
ASKPGGQGAPEAF,TRBV6-5
ASSSQGWGEQF,TRBV7-2
ASSLAGRGGGETQY,TRBV7-2
ASSPQTGGHQPQH,TRBV18
ASSRDREETQY,TRBV27
TSSSGRSETQY,TRBV1
ASSTGTGGGYEQY,TRBV10-1
ATRPGLAGGYEQY,TRBV19
ASSPRAWRVGVNTDTQY,TRBV7-8
ASSPLSGSSTDTQY,TRBV18
ASSVEPGSEQY,TRBV9
ASSLTSGKNEQF,TRBV19
ASSLGLAGGIQF,TRBV11-2
ASTLTGRRDTQY,TRBV2
SASEHGYT,TRBV20-1
ASRQPGVSAGRTGELF,TRBV11-2
ASSEDSTTGELF,TRBV6-1
ASSVDTGTGSYEQY,TRBV6-1
ASSTLEDEQY,TRBV7-9
AWSVPGQLHYEQY,TRBV30